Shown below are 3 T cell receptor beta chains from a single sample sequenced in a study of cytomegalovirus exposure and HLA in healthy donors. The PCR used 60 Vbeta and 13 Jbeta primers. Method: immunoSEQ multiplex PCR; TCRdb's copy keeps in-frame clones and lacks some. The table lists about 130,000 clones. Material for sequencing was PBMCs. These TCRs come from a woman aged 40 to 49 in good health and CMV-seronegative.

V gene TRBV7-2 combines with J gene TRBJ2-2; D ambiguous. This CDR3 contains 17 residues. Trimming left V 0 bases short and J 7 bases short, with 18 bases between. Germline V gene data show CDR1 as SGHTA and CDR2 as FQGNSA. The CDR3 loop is CASSLAATGLRGGELFF. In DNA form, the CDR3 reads TGTGCCAGCAGCTTAGCGGCGACGGGTTTACGAGGCGGGGAGCTGTTTTTT.

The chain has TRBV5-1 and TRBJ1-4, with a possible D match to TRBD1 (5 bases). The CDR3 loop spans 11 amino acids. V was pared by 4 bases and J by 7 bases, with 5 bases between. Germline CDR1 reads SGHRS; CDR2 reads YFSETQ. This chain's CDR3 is CASSGAEKLFF. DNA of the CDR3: TGCGCCAGCAGCGGGGCTGAAAAACTGTTTTTT.

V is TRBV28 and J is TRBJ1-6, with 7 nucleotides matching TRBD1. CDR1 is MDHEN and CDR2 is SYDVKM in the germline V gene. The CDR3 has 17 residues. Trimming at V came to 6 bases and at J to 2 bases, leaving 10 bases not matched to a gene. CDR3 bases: TGTGCCAGCAGCCTCGCCCAGGGGGTAACCTATAATTCACCCCTCCACTTT. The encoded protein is CASSLAQGVTYNSPLHF.